This T cell receptor (beta chain) comes out of a study of T cells in Graves' hyperthyroidism and ophthalmopathy. Points from the study as a whole: The model's output predicted ophthalmopathy at a median of roughly seven months prior to onset.

A remark on this clonotype: Antigen: not known.

Uncontrolled infections, other autoimmune diseases, pregnancy or lactation led to exclusion of patients. Orbital computed tomography and thyroid ultrasound, together with serum TRAb and thyroxine and clinical symptoms, were used for diagnoses. From germline, CDR1 is SQVTM and CDR2 ANQGSEA. The CDR3 totals 13 residues. V was clipped by 3 bases and J by 4 bases, with 9 bases between them. Amplification yielded TCR beta CDR3 regions, with RNA transcripts as the source. The HTBI primer set drove a first-round RT-PCR of the TCR CDR3. TCRdb fed the multiplex PCR reads into MiXCR, producing one record per CDR3 protein. The table includes some 300,000 distinct CDR3 sequences, around a sixth detected once.

This TCR came from a man aged 25-45 years with Graves' hyperthyroidism. The sequenced sample was blood. The J gene is TRBJ2-2, the V gene TRBV29-1; D is ambiguous. The CDR3 region has the DNA TGCAGCGTTGAGCCCGAGGCCACCGGGGAGCTGTTTTTT. Translated: CSVEPEATGELFF.